A single count supports the clone carrying this T cell receptor (beta chain). Its target is not known. Researchers prepared the TCRbeta library using unique molecular identifiers, the study reports. TCRdb re-called the PCR reads through MiXCR, storing one row per CDR3 protein. The sample holds approximately 980,000 distinct CDR3 sequences, roughly 29% seen once. Germline-derived CDR1 and CDR2 are SEHNR and FQNEAQ (reference sequence). The ends lost 7 bases at V and 8 bases at J; junction bases unmatched: 4. The length of the CDR3 is 11 residues. The data are from a study of T-cell reconstitution after alpha-beta-depleted transplantation in children. Regarding the study as a whole: Surviving recipient T cells and intrathymic progenitors accounted for some patients' high TCRbeta diversity at day 60. A year had passed since transplant, and T-cell counts and diversity by then came mostly from newly produced T cells. By about two months after transplant, alpha-beta T cells reportedly arose from several hundred graft clones that had expanded.

This receptor was taken from a boy under two years old who had a stem cell transplant for SCID, so the T cells may come from the graft donor. This chain links TRBV7-9 with TRBJ1-1; 7 nucleotides align to TRBD1. The material sequenced was PBMCs, mostly from graft donor cells, taken 360 days after TCRalphabeta/CD19-depleted stem cell transplant. In DNA form, the CDR3 reads TGTGCCAGCACCTCGGACAGGGAAGCTTTCTTT. It encodes CASTSDREAFF.